These T cell receptor beta chains were read from a single sample in a study of response to subunit inactivated influenza vaccine. TCRdb redid the calling of the RT-PCR reads with MiXCR, one entry per CDR3 protein. The data contain 550,000 to 800,000 distinct CDR3 sequences, about 15% of them singletons. The specimen comprised PBMCs from blood, sampled about 12 days after vaccination. The receptors here all came from a man in his fifties or sixties who received an inactivated influenza vaccine. Each CDR3 is given with its conserved first and last residue. The order of the fields is D gene, CDR3 length, V gene, J gene, clone size, CDR3 protein, CDR3 DNA. A D gene is named only where the DNA matches it firmly. A row's size may be missing; if present it is once, few, many or a size class.

D gene: .; CDR3 length: 16; V gene: TRBV29-1; J gene: TRBJ1-1; clone size: few; CDR3 protein: CSVEGGGRTENTEAFF; CDR3 DNA: TGCAGCGTTGAAGGGGGCGGCAGGACCGAGAACACTGAAGCTTTCTTT
D gene: TRBD2; CDR3 length: 15; V gene: TRBV5-1; J gene: TRBJ2-3; clone size: .; CDR3 protein: CASSPQTSGTDTQYF; CDR3 DNA: TGCGCCAGCAGCCCCCAGACTAGCGGGACGGATACGCAGTATTTT
D gene: .; CDR3 length: 11; V gene: TRBV20-1; J gene: TRBJ1-2; clone size: .; CDR3 protein: CSAKQGYGYTF; CDR3 DNA: TGCAGTGCTAAACAGGGCTATGGCTACACCTTC
D gene: TRBD1; CDR3 length: 15; V gene: TRBV2; J gene: TRBJ1-5; clone size: .; CDR3 protein: CASRVTGVGNQPQHF; CDR3 DNA: TGTGCCAGCAGGGTTACAGGGGTCGGGAATCAGCCCCAGCATTTT
D gene: .; CDR3 length: 14; V gene: TRBV4-2; J gene: TRBJ2-1; clone size: .; CDR3 protein: CASSRTGEHNEQFF; CDR3 DNA: TGTGCCAGCAGCAGGACTGGGGAGCACAATGAGCAGTTCTTC
D gene: .; CDR3 length: 14; V gene: TRBV12-3/TRBV12-4; J gene: TRBJ1-2; clone size: .; CDR3 protein: CASSPQQVRHGYTF; CDR3 DNA: TGTGCCAGCAGTCCCCAACAGGTGCGGCATGGCTACACCTTC
D gene: .; CDR3 length: 12; V gene: TRBV7-9; J gene: TRBJ2-7; clone size: .; CDR3 protein: CASSLFGFEQYF; CDR3 DNA: TGTGCCAGCAGCTTATTTGGTTTCGAGCAGTACTTC
D gene: TRBD2; CDR3 length: 14; V gene: TRBV7-9; J gene: TRBJ2-1; clone size: .; CDR3 protein: CASSLGTSVREQFF; CDR3 DNA: TGTGCCAGCAGCTTAGGGACTAGCGTACGGGAGCAGTTCTTC
D gene: .; CDR3 length: 15; V gene: TRBV5-6; J gene: TRBJ1-3; clone size: few; CDR3 protein: CASSLGGRTGNTIYF; CDR3 DNA: TGTGCCAGCAGCTTGGGCGGACGGACAGGAAACACCATATATTTT
D gene: TRBD1; CDR3 length: 14; V gene: TRBV5-5; J gene: TRBJ1-2; clone size: .; CDR3 protein: CASSLGDSMNGYTF; CDR3 DNA: TGTGCCAGCAGCTTGGGGGACAGTATGAATGGCTACACCTTC
D gene: .; CDR3 length: 15; V gene: TRBV6-2/TRBV6-3; J gene: TRBJ2-6; clone size: .; CDR3 protein: CASTSGFSGANVLTF; CDR3 DNA: TGTGCCAGCACTTCTGGATTCTCTGGGGCCAACGTCCTGACTTTC
D gene: TRBD1; CDR3 length: 13; V gene: TRBV5-1; J gene: TRBJ1-1; clone size: .; CDR3 protein: CASSVETGTEAFF; CDR3 DNA: TGCGCCAGCAGCGTTGAGACAGGGACTGAAGCTTTCTTT
D gene: .; CDR3 length: 15; V gene: TRBV4-3; J gene: TRBJ2-3; clone size: .; CDR3 protein: CASSQEPASTDTQYF; CDR3 DNA: TGCGCCAGCAGCCAAGAGCCAGCTAGCACAGATACGCAGTATTTT